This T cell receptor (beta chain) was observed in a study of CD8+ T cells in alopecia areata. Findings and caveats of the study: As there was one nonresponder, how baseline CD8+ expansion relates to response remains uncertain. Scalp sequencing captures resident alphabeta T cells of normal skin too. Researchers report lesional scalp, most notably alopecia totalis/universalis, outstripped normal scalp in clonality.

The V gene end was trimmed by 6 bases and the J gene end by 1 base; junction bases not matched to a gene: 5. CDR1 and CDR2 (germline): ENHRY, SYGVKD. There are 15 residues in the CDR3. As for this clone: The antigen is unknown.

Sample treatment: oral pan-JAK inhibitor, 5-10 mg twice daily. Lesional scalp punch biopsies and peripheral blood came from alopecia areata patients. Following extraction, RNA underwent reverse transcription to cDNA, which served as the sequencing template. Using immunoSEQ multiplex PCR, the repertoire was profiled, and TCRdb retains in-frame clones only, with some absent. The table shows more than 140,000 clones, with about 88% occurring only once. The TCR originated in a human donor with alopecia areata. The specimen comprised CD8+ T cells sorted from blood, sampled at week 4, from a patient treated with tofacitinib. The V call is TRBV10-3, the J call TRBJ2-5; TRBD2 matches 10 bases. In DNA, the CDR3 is TGTGCCATCAGATCCGGACTAGCGGCCCAAGAGACCCAGTACTTC. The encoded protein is CAIRSGLAAQETQYF.